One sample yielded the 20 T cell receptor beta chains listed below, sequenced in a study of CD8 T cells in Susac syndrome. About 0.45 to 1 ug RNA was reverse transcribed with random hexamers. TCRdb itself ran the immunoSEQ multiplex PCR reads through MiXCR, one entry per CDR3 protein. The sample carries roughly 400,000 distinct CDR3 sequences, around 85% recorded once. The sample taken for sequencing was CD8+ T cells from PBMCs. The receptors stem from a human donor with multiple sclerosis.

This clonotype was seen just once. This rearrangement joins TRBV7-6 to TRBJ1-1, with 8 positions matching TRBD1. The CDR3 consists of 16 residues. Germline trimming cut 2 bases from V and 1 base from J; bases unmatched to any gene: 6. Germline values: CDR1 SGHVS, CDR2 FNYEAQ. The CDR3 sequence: CASSLWDRSKNTEAFF. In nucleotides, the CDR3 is TGTGCCAGCAGCTTATGGGACAGGTCTAAGAACACTGAAGCTTTCTTT.

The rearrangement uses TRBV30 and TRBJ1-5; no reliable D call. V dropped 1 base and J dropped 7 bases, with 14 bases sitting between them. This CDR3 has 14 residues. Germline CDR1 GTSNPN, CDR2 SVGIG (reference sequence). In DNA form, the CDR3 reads TGTGCCTGGAGTGATGGACTCGAGGGCCAGCCCCAGCATTTT. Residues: CAWSDGLEGQPQHF.

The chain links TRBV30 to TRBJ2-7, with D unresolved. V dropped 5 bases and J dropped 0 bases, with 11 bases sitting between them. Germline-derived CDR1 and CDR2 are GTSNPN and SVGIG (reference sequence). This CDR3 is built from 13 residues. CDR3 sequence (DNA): TGTGCCTGGTGGGGATACCCCTCCTACGAGCAGTACTTC. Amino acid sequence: CAWWGYPSYEQYF.

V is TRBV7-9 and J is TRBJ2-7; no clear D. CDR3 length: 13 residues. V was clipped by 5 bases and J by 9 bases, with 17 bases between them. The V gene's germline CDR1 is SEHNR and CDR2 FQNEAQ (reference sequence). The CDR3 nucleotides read TGTGCCAGCAGCCCTAAATTACGAGGCACGCAGTACTTC. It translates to CASSPKLRGTQYF.

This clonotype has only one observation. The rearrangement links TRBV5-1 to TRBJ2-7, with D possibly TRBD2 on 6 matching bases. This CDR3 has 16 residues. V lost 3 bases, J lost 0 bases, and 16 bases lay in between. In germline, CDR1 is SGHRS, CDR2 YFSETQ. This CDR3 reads CASSSGVYESSYEQYF. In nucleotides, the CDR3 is TGCGCCAGCAGCTCGGGGGTCTATGAGAGCTCCTACGAGCAGTACTTC. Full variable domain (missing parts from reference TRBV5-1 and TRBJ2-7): KAGVTQTPRYLIKTRGQQVTLSCSPISGHRSVSWYQQTPGQGLQFLFEYFSETQRNKGNFPGRFSGRQFSNSRSEMNVSTLELGDSALYLCASSSGVYESSYEQYFGPGTRLTVT.

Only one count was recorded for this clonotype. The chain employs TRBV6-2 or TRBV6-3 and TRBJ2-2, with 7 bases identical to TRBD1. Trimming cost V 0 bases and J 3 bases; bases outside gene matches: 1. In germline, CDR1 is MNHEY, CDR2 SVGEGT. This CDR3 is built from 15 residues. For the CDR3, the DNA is TGTGCCAGCAGTTACTCGGGACAGTACACCGGGGAGCTGTTTTTT. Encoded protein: CASSYSGQYTGELFF.

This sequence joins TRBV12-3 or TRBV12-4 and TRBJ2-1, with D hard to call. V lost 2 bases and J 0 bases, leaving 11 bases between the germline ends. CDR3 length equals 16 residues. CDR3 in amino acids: CASSLIATSSYNEQFF. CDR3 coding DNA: TGTGCCAGCAGTTTAATTGCAACGAGCTCCTACAATGAGCAGTTCTTC.

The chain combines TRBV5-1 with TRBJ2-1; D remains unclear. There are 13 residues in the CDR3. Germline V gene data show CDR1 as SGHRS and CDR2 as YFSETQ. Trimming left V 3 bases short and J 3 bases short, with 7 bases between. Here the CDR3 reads CASSSTLYNEQFF. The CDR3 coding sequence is TGCGCCAGCAGCTCGACACTCTACAATGAGCAGTTCTTC.

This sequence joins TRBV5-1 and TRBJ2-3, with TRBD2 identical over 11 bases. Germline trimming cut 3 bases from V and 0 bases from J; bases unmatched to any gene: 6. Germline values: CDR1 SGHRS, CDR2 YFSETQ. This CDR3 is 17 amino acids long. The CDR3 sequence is CASSWMGLADSTDTQYF. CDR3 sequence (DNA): TGCGCCAGCAGCTGGATGGGACTAGCGGACAGCACAGATACGCAGTATTTT.

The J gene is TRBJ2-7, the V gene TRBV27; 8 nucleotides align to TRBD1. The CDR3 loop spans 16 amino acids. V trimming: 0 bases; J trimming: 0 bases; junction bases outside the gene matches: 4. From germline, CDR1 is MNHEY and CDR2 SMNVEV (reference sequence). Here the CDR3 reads CASSLSAGGPSYEQYF. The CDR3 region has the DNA TGTGCCAGCAGTTTATCGGCAGGGGGCCCCTCCTACGAGCAGTACTTC.

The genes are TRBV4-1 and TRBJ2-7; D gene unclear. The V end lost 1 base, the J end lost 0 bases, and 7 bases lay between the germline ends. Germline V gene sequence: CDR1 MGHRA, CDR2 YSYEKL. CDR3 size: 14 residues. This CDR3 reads CASSQGSDSYEQYF. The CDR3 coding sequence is TGCGCCAGCAGCCAAGGGAGTGACTCCTACGAGCAGTACTTC.

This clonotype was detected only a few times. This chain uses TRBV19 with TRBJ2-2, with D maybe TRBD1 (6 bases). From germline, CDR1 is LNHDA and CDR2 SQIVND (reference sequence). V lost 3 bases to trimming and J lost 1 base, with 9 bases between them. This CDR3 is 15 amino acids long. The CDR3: CASSIVGGNTGELFF. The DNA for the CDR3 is TGTGCCAGTAGTATCGTAGGGGGGAACACCGGGGAGCTGTTTTTT.

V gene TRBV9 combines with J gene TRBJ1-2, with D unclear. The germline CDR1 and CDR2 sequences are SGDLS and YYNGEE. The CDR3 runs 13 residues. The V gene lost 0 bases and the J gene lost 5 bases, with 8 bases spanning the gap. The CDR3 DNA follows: TGTGCCAGCAGCGTAGAAAGCAATTATGGCTACACCTTC. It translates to CASSVESNYGYTF.

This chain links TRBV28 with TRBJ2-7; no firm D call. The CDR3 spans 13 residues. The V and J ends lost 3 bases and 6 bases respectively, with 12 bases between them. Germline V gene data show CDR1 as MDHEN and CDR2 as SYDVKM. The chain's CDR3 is CASSFIGLGEQYF. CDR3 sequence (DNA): TGTGCCAGCAGTTTTATTGGTCTGGGCGAGCAGTACTTC.

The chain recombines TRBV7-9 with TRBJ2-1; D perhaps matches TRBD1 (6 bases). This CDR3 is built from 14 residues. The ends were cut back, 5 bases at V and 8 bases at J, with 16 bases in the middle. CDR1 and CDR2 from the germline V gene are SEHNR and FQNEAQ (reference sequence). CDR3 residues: CASSPPNRVYEQFF. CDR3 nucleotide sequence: TGTGCCAGCAGCCCCCCGAACAGGGTTTATGAGCAGTTCTTC.

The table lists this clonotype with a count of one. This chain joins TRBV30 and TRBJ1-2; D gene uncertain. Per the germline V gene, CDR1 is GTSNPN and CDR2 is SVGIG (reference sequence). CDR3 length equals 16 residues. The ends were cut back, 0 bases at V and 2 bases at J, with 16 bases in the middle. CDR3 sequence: CAWSVLREEKNYGYTF. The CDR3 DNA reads TGTGCCTGGAGTGTATTACGGGAAGAGAAGAACTATGGCTACACCTTC.

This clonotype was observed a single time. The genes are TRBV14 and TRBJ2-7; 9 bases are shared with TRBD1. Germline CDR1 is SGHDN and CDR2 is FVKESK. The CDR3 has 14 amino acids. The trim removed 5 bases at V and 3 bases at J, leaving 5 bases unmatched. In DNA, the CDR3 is TGTGCCAGCAGCGAGGACAGGGGTCTCTACGAGCAGTACTTC. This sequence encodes CASSEDRGLYEQYF.

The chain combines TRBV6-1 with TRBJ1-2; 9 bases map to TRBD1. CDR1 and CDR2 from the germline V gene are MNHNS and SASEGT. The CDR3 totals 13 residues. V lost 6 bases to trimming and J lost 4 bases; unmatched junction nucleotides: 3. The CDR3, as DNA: TGTGCCAGCAGGATGGACAGGGGCTATGGCTACACCTTC. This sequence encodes CASRMDRGYGYTF.

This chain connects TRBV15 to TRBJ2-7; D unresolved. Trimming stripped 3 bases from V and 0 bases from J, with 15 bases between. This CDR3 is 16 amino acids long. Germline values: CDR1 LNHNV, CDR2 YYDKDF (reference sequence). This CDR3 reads CATSSAYGTLSYEQYF. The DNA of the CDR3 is TGTGCCACCAGCAGTGCCTACGGAACCCTCTCCTACGAGCAGTACTTC.

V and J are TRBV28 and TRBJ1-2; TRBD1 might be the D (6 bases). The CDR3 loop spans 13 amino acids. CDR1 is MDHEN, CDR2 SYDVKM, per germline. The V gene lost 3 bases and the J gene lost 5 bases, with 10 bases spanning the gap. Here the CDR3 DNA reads TGTGCCAGCAGTTTTGGACAGCAATATGGCTACACCTTC. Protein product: CASSFGQQYGYTF.